The present entry profiles one T cell receptor beta chain with its context. The record originates from a study of control samples from healthy donors and cancer patients. Clones were read by immunoSEQ multiplex PCR, and TCRdb kept only the in-frame ones, dropping some. The sample includes approximately 210,000 clones, roughly nine tenths of them seen just once. The length of the CDR3 is 15 residues. Germline CDR1 MGHRA, CDR2 YSYEKL. V was cut by 2 bases and J by 2 bases, with 12 bases left in between. The sample taken for sequencing was blood. The chain employs TRBV4-1 and TRBJ1-2; no clear D. The TCR sequence derives from a man aged 30-40 years in good health. CDR3 DNA: TGCGCCAGCAGCCAATCCCAGATTTTGAACTATGGCTACACCTTC. Translation: CASSQSQILNYGYTF.